These 11 T cell receptor beta chains share one sample of origin, sequenced in a study of T cell responses to AZD1222 COVID-19 vaccine. Only in-frame clones appear in the TCRdb table, and some are missing; sequencing was by immunoSEQ multiplex PCR. Among around 270,000 clones listed, approximately 94% were seen once. Specimen: peripheral blood, collected 28 days after the second AZD1222 dose. The receptors here all came from an adult who received the AZD1222 COVID-19 vaccine.

This chain links TRBV3-1 (or the pseudogene TRBV3-2) with TRBJ1-4; no reliable D call. The length of the CDR3 is 13 residues. The germline gives CDR1 LGHDT, CDR2 YNNKEL (reference sequence). Trimming took 6 bases from V and 8 from J, leaving 13 bases between them. CDR3 DNA sequence: TGTGCCAGCAGTTGGACCGGCAGGGAAAAACTGTTTTTT. Translating gives CASSWTGREKLFF.

This rearrangement joins TRBV7-2 to TRBJ2-7; 12 bases are a match to TRBD2. The CDR3 runs to 17 residues. V gave up 2 bases and J gave up 3 bases; unmatched junction bases: 8. Per germline, CDR1 SGHTA and CDR2 FQGNSA. The CDR3 loop reads CASSLRTSGTTSYEQYF. CDR3 bases: TGTGCCAGCAGCTTACGGACTAGCGGGACAACCAGCTACGAGCAGTACTTC.

The gene calls are TRBV21-1 and TRBJ2-7; the table's D call, TRBD1, has no DNA check behind it. TRBV21-1 is a pseudogene locus. This CDR3 contains 17 residues. CDR3 in amino acids: CASSKESLPRQENEQYF. Here the CDR3 DNA reads TGTGCCAGCAGCAAAGAAAGCCTGCCCAGGCAGGAAAACGAGCAGTACTTC.

The CDR3 DNA sequence: TGTGCCAGTATCCCCGGGGCGTCGGGCGAGCAGTTCTTC. Protein: CASIPGASGEQFF. The gene calls are TRBV19 and TRBJ2-1, with D tentatively TRBD1 or TRBD2 (5 bases each). Trimming left V 7 bases short and J 10 bases short, with 17 bases between. Germline lookup yields CDR1 LNHDA and CDR2 SQIVND (reference sequence). The CDR3 runs 13 residues.

The chain joins TRBV9 to TRBJ2-1, with a possible D match to TRBD2 (6 bases). CDR1 SGDLS and CDR2 YYNGEE come from the germline V gene. V lost 0 bases and J 3 bases, leaving 7 bases between the germline ends. The CDR3 has 14 residues. This CDR3 reads CASSVGGVYNEQFF. The CDR3 region has the DNA TGTGCCAGCAGCGTAGGCGGGGTCTACAATGAGCAGTTCTTC.

The rearrangement uses TRBV20-1 and TRBJ2-7; no reliable D call. The CDR3 runs to 11 residues. Germline V lookup: CDR1 DFQATT, CDR2 SNEGSKA (reference sequence). V was clipped by 6 bases and J by 9 bases, with 15 bases between them. CDR3 nucleotide sequence: TGCAGTGCCACGGACCTACCGCGGCAGTACTTC. This encodes CSATDLPRQYF.

The rearrangement joins TRBV19 to TRBJ2-7; 8 nucleotides agree with TRBD2. Germline V lookup: CDR1 LNHDA, CDR2 SQIVND (reference sequence). The CDR3 covers 14 residues. After removal of 8 bases from V and 0 bases from J, the junction contained 6 bases not matched to a gene. CDR3 DNA: TGTGCCAGTTCAAGCGGGGGCCACTCCTACGAGCAGTACTTC. Residues: CASSSGGHSYEQYF.

The genes are TRBV12-3 or TRBV12-4 and TRBJ2-1; no clear D gene. V was cut by 7 bases and J by 16 bases, with 17 bases left in between. The CDR3 runs to 11 residues. In nucleotides, the CDR3 is TGTGCCAGCACTCTCGGACCCCTGGAATTCTTC. This sequence encodes CASTLGPLEFF.

This chain connects TRBV19 to TRBJ1-4; TRBD1 is a possible D gene (6 bases). CDR1 is LNHDA, CDR2 SQIVND, per germline (reference sequence). The CDR3 is 14 residues long. V was clipped by 3 bases and J by 10 bases, with 15 bases between them. The CDR3 reads CASSISSGEGKLFF. The CDR3 DNA reads as TGTGCCAGTAGTATTTCGTCAGGGGAGGGAAAACTGTTTTTT.

Here the CDR3 reads CASVNDRPTQRGYTF. DNA for the CDR3: TGTGCCAGTGTAAACGACAGGCCAACTCAAAGGGGCTACACCTTC. The chain uses TRBV2 and TRBJ1-2; D might be TRBD1 (6 bases). The germline V gene encodes CDR1 SNHLY and CDR2 FYNNEI. The CDR3 consists of 15 residues. Trimming left V 9 bases short and J 8 bases short, with 25 bases between.

A few counts support this clone. This chain joins TRBV20-1 and TRBJ2-7; D is undetermined. CDR3 size: 10 residues. Trimming took off 5 bases at V and 7 bases at J, with 9 bases between the two ends. CDR1 is DFQATT, CDR2 SNEGSKA, per germline (reference sequence). The CDR3 reads CSAAPWEQYF. The DNA of the CDR3 is TGCAGTGCTGCCCCTTGGGAGCAGTACTTC.